This TCR beta chain was retrieved from a study of blood T cell repertoires in COVID-19. Study at large: Both acute and convalescent COVID-19 samples were obtained from the United States, Italy and Spain. Nucleic acid was either cDNA or gDNA, and it came from T cells, B-cell-depleted T cells, or PBMCs.

This clone was observed a few times. Original processing methods: Amplified reference gene primers provided the basis for estimating nucleated cell counts. Generated by immunoSEQ multiplex PCR, the TCRdb table keeps only in-frame clones and is missing some. V, J and clone size derive from that table, while D and trimming were established from the DNA sequence. The data contain some 300,000 clones, approximately 88% of them singletons. J was trimmed by 5 bases and V by 8 bases; bases with no gene match: 6. CDR1 is SNHLY and CDR2 is FYNNEI in the germline V gene. The CDR3 consists of 13 residues. This chain links TRBV2 with TRBJ2-1; 7 bases align to TRBD1. The clonotype originates from a woman in her twenties or thirties who had recovered from COVID-19. What was sequenced was peripheral blood. The CDR3 protein is CASAGDRDNEQFF. In DNA, the CDR3 is TGTGCCAGCGCCGGAGACAGGGACAATGAGCAGTTCTTC.